This T cell receptor (beta chain) is drawn from a study of T cells after yellow fever vaccination. Findings of the study overall: Peaking faster, on day 5 versus 15, the secondary response was nonetheless weaker.

Germline CDR1 and CDR2: MDHEN and SYDVKM. There are 18 residues in the CDR3. Trimming stripped 4 bases from V and 8 bases from J, with 27 bases between. This clonotype was recorded at least ten times. The antigen is undetermined. TCRdb analysed the 5' RACE reads with MiXCR anew, one entry per CDR3 protein. The profile shows 170,000 or so distinct CDR3 sequences, 9.3% of them singletons. The chain combines TRBV28 with TRBJ2-4; D could derive from TRBD1 or TRBD2 (5 bases each). This TCR came from a man aged 18 to 30 who received the YFV17D yellow fever vaccine. Source: CD8+ T cells sorted from PBMCs, taken 45 days after the yellow fever booster vaccination. Here the CDR3 DNA reads TGTGCCAGCAGTTCCAGCCTAGCCCCGGGGACCTTGTCCTACATTCAGTACTTC. Its protein product is CASSSSLAPGTLSYIQYF.